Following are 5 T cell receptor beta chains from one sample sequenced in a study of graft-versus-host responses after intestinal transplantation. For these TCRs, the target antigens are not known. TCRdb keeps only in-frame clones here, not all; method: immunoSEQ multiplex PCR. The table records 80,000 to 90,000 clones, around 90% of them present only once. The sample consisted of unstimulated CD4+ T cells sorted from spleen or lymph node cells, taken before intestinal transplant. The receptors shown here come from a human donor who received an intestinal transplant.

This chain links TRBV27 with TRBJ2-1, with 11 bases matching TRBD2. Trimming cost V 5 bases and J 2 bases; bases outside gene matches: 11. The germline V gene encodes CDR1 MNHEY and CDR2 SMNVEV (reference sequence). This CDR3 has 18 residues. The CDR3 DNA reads TGTGCCAGCAGTCCCATAGCGGGAGGGCCCCCACCCTACAATGAGCAGTTCTTC. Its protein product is CASSPIAGGPPPYNEQFF.

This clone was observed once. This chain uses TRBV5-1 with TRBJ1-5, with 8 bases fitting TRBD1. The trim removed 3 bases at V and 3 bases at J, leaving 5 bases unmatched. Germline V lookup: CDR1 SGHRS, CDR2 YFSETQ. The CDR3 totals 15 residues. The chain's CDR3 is CASSYGQGPNQPQHF. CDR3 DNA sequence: TGCGCCAGCAGCTATGGACAGGGCCCCAATCAGCCCCAGCATTTT.

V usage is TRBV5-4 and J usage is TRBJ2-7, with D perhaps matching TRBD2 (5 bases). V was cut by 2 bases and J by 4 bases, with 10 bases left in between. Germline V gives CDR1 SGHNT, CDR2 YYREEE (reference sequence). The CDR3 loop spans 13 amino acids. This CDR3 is CASSFQGRYEQYF. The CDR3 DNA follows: TGTGCCAGCAGCTTTCAAGGGAGATACGAGCAGTACTTC.

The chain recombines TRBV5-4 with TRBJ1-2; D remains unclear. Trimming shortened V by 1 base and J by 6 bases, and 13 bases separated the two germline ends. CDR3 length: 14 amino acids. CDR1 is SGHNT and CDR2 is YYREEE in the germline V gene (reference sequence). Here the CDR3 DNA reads TGTGCCAGCAGCTTGTTGTGGCAGTTCGATGGCTACACCTTC. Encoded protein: CASSLLWQFDGYTF.

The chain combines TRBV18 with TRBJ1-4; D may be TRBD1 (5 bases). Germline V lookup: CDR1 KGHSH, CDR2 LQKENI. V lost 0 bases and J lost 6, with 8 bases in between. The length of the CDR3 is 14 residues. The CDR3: CASSPPGGDEKLFF. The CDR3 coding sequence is TGTGCCAGCTCACCACCGGGGGGAGATGAAAAACTGTTTTTT.